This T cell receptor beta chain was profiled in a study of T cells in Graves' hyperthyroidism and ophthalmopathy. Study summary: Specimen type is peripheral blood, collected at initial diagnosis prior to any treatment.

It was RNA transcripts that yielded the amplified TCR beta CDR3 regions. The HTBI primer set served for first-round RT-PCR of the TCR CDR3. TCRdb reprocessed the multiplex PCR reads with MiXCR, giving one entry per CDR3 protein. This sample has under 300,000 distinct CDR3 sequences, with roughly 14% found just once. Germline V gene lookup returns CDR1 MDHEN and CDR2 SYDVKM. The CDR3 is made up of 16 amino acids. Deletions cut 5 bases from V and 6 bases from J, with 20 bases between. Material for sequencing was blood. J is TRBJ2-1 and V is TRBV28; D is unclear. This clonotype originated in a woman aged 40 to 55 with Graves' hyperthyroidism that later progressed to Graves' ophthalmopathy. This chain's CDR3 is CASSHRTSSTCNEQFF. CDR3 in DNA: TGTGCCAGCAGTCACCGAACCTCCTCAACGTGCAATGAGCAGTTCTTC.